This TCR beta chain was identified during a study of control samples from healthy donors and cancer patients. The CDR3 has 15 residues. Germline CDR1 LNHDA, CDR2 SQIVND (reference sequence). The ends were cut back, 5 bases at V and 1 base at J, with 13 bases in the middle. Here immunoSEQ multiplex PCR was the method, and the copy in TCRdb shows in-frame clones only, minus some. The table lists approximately 150,000 clones, under 95% of them singletons. The sample was blood. This TCR was sampled from a man between 18 and 29 years old in good health. The chain recombines TRBV19 with TRBJ2-3; D may correspond to TRBD1 or TRBD2 (5 bases each). The CDR3 bases are TGTGCCAGTAGTGTCCGGGACGGAGGCACAGATACGCAGTATTTT. This translates into CASSVRDGGTDTQYF.